The rows below give T cell receptor beta chains drawn from one sample of a study of CD8+CD57+ T cells in acquired aplastic anemia. One entry per CDR3 protein results from TCRdb running MiXCR on the reads. This sample has around 150,000 distinct CDR3 sequences, with roughly 48% found just once. What was sequenced was sorted CD4+, CD8+, or CD8+CD57+ T cells (not recorded which) from PBMCs. These receptors came from a human donor with aplastic anemia. Each CDR3 is given with its conserved first and last residue. Each record gives: clone size, D gene, V gene, J gene, CDR3 DNA, CDR3 protein. The D gene is left open where the match is weak. Clone size is not always given. Where it is, it says once, few, many or a class for expanded clones.

clone size: many
D gene: TRBD1
V gene: TRBV19
J gene: TRBJ2-7
CDR3 DNA: TGTGCCAGTAGTATATCGGGACAGGGCACCTACGAGCAGTACTTC
CDR3 protein: CASSISGQGTYEQYF

clone size: -
D gene: TRBD1
V gene: TRBV20-1
J gene: TRBJ2-5
CDR3 DNA: TGCAGTGCTGGGACAGTACAAGAGACCCAGTACTTC
CDR3 protein: CSAGTVQETQYF

clone size: -
D gene: -
V gene: TRBV7-8
J gene: TRBJ2-3
CDR3 DNA: TGTGCCAGCAGCTTAGGGGAGGAGAATACGCAGTATTTT
CDR3 protein: CASSLGEENTQYF

clone size: many
D gene: -
V gene: TRBV15
J gene: TRBJ1-5
CDR3 DNA: TGTGCCACCAGCTCCGAGAGGGGGACCTTTCAGCCCCAGCATTTT
CDR3 protein: CATSSERGTFQPQHF

clone size: -
D gene: TRBD1
V gene: TRBV29-1
J gene: TRBJ2-2
CDR3 DNA: TGCAGCGGAAGGGCAGGGGGCGCCTTGGGCGGGGAGCTGTTTTTT
CDR3 protein: CSGRAGGALGGELFF

clone size: many
D gene: -
V gene: TRBV12-3/TRBV12-4
J gene: TRBJ2-7
CDR3 DNA: TGTGCCAGCAGTTTATCGGTTTCCTACGAGCAGTACTTC
CDR3 protein: CASSLSVSYEQYF

clone size: once
D gene: -
V gene: TRBV24-1
J gene: TRBJ2-7
CDR3 DNA: TGTGCCACCGTAGGGGCTGACAGCTCCTACGAGCAGTACTTC
CDR3 protein: CATVGADSSYEQYF

clone size: once
D gene: TRBD2
V gene: TRBV12-3/TRBV12-4
J gene: TRBJ2-1
CDR3 DNA: TGTGCCAGCAGTCACAGGACTAGCGGGAGAAATGAGCAGTTCTTC
CDR3 protein: CASSHRTSGRNEQFF

clone size: -
D gene: TRBD1
V gene: TRBV24-1
J gene: TRBJ2-3
CDR3 DNA: TGTGCCACCAGGGCCCGGACAGGGGAAACAGATACGCAGTATTTT
CDR3 protein: CATRARTGETDTQYF

clone size: many
D gene: -
V gene: TRBV11-2
J gene: TRBJ1-1
CDR3 DNA: TGTGCCAGCACCATTCACAGGGTACCCTCTGATGGTGAAGCTTTCTTT
CDR3 protein: CASTIHRVPSDGEAFF

clone size: many
D gene: -
V gene: TRBV7-2
J gene: TRBJ2-1
CDR3 DNA: TGTGCCAGCAGCTTAGGGGAGGGGGACGCAGCCTACAATGAGCAGTTCTTC
CDR3 protein: CASSLGEGDAAYNEQFF

clone size: -
D gene: -
V gene: TRBV5-1
J gene: TRBJ1-1
CDR3 DNA: TGCGCCAGCAGCAGGGGCGACGGACCCGCTGAAGCTTTCTTT
CDR3 protein: CASSRGDGPAEAFF

clone size: -
D gene: -
V gene: TRBV2
J gene: TRBJ2-7
CDR3 DNA: TGTGCCAGCAGGACCCTCTGGGAGCAGTACTTC
CDR3 protein: CASRTLWEQYF

clone size: -
D gene: -
V gene: TRBV20-1
J gene: TRBJ1-2
CDR3 DNA: TGCAGTGCTACCGCCTTAGGGAGGGGTAACTATGGCTACACCTTC
CDR3 protein: CSATALGRGNYGYTF

clone size: -
D gene: TRBD1
V gene: TRBV15
J gene: TRBJ2-7
CDR3 DNA: TGTGCCACCAGCGGTTTATCAGGGGGCGCGGGGGAGCAGTACTTC
CDR3 protein: CATSGLSGGAGEQYF

clone size: -
D gene: -
V gene: TRBV4-3
J gene: TRBJ1-4
CDR3 DNA: TGCGCCAGCAGCCAAGTCCTCCCCGTCGGGGGAACTAATGAAAAACTGTTTTTT
CDR3 protein: CASSQVLPVGGTNEKLFF

clone size: once
D gene: -
V gene: TRBV30
J gene: TRBJ2-2
CDR3 DNA: TGTGCCTGGACCGGGACACCATCATTACGTAACACCGGGGAGCTGTTTTTT
CDR3 protein: CAWTGTPSLRNTGELFF

clone size: -
D gene: TRBD1
V gene: TRBV12-3/TRBV12-4
J gene: TRBJ1-5
CDR3 DNA: TGTGCCAGCAGTTTGAGACAGGGAGAGCAGCCCCAGCATTTT
CDR3 protein: CASSLRQGEQPQHF

clone size: once
D gene: TRBD2
V gene: TRBV24-1
J gene: TRBJ2-5
CDR3 DNA: TGTGCCACCAGTGATCCTACCTTCGGGGGGGAAGAGACCCAGTACTTC
CDR3 protein: CATSDPTFGGEETQYF

clone size: many
D gene: -
V gene: TRBV19
J gene: TRBJ2-2
CDR3 DNA: TGTGCCAGTAGTATAGATCCCTACCCCGGGACCTCCAAGCTCGGGGAGCTGTTTTTT
CDR3 protein: CASSIDPYPGTSKLGELFF

clone size: -
D gene: -
V gene: TRBV2
J gene: TRBJ2-6
CDR3 DNA: TGTGCCAGCAGACCCGACAGGTACTCTGGGGCCAACGTCCTGACTTTC
CDR3 protein: CASRPDRYSGANVLTF

clone size: -
D gene: -
V gene: TRBV19
J gene: TRBJ1-1
CDR3 DNA: TGTGCCAGTAGTGACCGGAGCCCCGCTTTCTTT
CDR3 protein: CASSDRSPAFF

clone size: -
D gene: TRBD1
V gene: TRBV7-3
J gene: TRBJ2-7
CDR3 DNA: TGTGCCAGCAGCTCCGGGACAGGGGGACCCTACGAGCAGTACTTC
CDR3 protein: CASSSGTGGPYEQYF

clone size: many
D gene: -
V gene: TRBV24-1
J gene: TRBJ1-2
CDR3 DNA: TGTGCCACCAGTGAACCCCTAGCGGGGGCGGAGGAAGATGGCTACACCTTC
CDR3 protein: CATSEPLAGAEEDGYTF

clone size: -
D gene: TRBD2
V gene: TRBV2
J gene: TRBJ2-5
CDR3 DNA: TGTGCCAGCAGTGCCCGGCTAGCGGGGGGCGATAGCCAAGAGACCCAGTACTTC
CDR3 protein: CASSARLAGGDSQETQYF

clone size: -
D gene: -
V gene: TRBV2
J gene: TRBJ2-5
CDR3 DNA: TGTGCCAGCACCCTGGGAGAAGAGACCCAGTACTTC
CDR3 protein: CASTLGEETQYF

clone size: -
D gene: TRBD2
V gene: TRBV15
J gene: TRBJ2-7
CDR3 DNA: TGTGCCACCAGCAGTGTACTAGCGGAGCTCGAGCAGTACTTC
CDR3 protein: CATSSVLAELEQYF

clone size: few
D gene: -
V gene: TRBV6-2/TRBV6-3
J gene: TRBJ2-1
CDR3 DNA: TGTGCCAGCAGTTACTCGTGGGACACGAGCTCCTACAATGAGCAGTTCTTC
CDR3 protein: CASSYSWDTSSYNEQFF

clone size: -
D gene: -
V gene: TRBV30
J gene: TRBJ2-7
CDR3 DNA: TGTGCCTGGAGTGAAGCGGGCGAGCAGTACTTC
CDR3 protein: CAWSEAGEQYF

clone size: -
D gene: -
V gene: TRBV5-6
J gene: TRBJ2-7
CDR3 DNA: TGTGCCAGCAGCTGGAAGGGACTGGGCCCCTACGAGCAGTACTTC
CDR3 protein: CASSWKGLGPYEQYF

clone size: -
D gene: TRBD2
V gene: TRBV20-1
J gene: TRBJ2-3
CDR3 DNA: TGCAGTGCTCTAGGGGATAGCGGGAGTACAGATACGCAGTATTTT
CDR3 protein: CSALGDSGSTDTQYF

clone size: -
D gene: -
V gene: TRBV29-1
J gene: TRBJ2-7
CDR3 DNA: TGCAGCGTTGAAGCGGAGGACAGCTACGAGCAGTACTTC
CDR3 protein: CSVEAEDSYEQYF

clone size: many
D gene: -
V gene: TRBV27
J gene: TRBJ2-7
CDR3 DNA: TGTGCCAGCAGTTTATCTGCTGACTACGAGCAGTACTTC
CDR3 protein: CASSLSADYEQYF

clone size: -
D gene: -
V gene: TRBV2
J gene: TRBJ1-5
CDR3 DNA: TGTGCCAGCAGTGCAGGGACTCAGCCCCAGCATTTT
CDR3 protein: CASSAGTQPQHF

clone size: -
D gene: TRBD2
V gene: TRBV2
J gene: TRBJ2-1
CDR3 DNA: TGTGCCAGCAGTGATCGAGCTAGCGGTTTCGGGGAGCAGTTCTTC
CDR3 protein: CASSDRASGFGEQFF

clone size: -
D gene: TRBD1
V gene: TRBV10-3
J gene: TRBJ1-1
CDR3 DNA: TGTGCCGTCAGTGAGGAGGGGGCCCAGACTGAAGCTTTCTTT
CDR3 protein: CAVSEEGAQTEAFF

clone size: -
D gene: -
V gene: TRBV10-3
J gene: TRBJ2-3
CDR3 DNA: TGTGCCATCCAGGGTGGATCCACAGATACGCAGTATTTT
CDR3 protein: CAIQGGSTDTQYF

clone size: -
D gene: -
V gene: TRBV2
J gene: TRBJ2-1
CDR3 DNA: TGTGCCAGCACCCCCCACCCCCTCGTCGGGGAGCAGTTCTTC
CDR3 protein: CASTPHPLVGEQFF

clone size: -
D gene: -
V gene: TRBV7-9
J gene: TRBJ2-7
CDR3 DNA: TGTGCCAGCAGGGCCCCAAGAATCCAGTACTTC
CDR3 protein: CASRAPRIQYF

clone size: many
D gene: -
V gene: TRBV19
J gene: TRBJ1-3
CDR3 DNA: TGTGCCAGTAGTATAGCTGTCTACTCTGGAAACACCATATATTTT
CDR3 protein: CASSIAVYSGNTIYF

clone size: -
D gene: -
V gene: TRBV4-2
J gene: TRBJ2-2
CDR3 DNA: TGTGCCAGCAGCCAATTCGTCTTGTCTTCCAACACCGGGGAGCTGTTTTTT
CDR3 protein: CASSQFVLSSNTGELFF

clone size: -
D gene: -
V gene: TRBV7-8
J gene: TRBJ1-6
CDR3 DNA: TGTGCCAGCAGCTTTCGGGTCTCACCCCTCCACTTT
CDR3 protein: CASSFRVSPLHF

clone size: -
D gene: TRBD1
V gene: TRBV27
J gene: TRBJ2-3
CDR3 DNA: TGTGCCAGTGGACAGGGGCAGGGTACGCAGTATTTT
CDR3 protein: CASGQGQGTQYF

clone size: many
D gene: -
V gene: TRBV6-2/TRBV6-3
J gene: TRBJ2-7
CDR3 DNA: TGTGCCAGCAGTATCGGCGAGCAGTACTTC
CDR3 protein: CASSIGEQYF

clone size: many
D gene: -
V gene: TRBV2
J gene: TRBJ1-4
CDR3 DNA: TGTGCCAGCAGTGAAAGGCCAGTTAATGAAAAACTGTTTTTT
CDR3 protein: CASSERPVNEKLFF

clone size: -
D gene: TRBD2
V gene: TRBV2
J gene: TRBJ2-7
CDR3 DNA: TGTGCCAGCAGTGAGGGGACTAGCGGAACCTACGAGCAGTACTTC
CDR3 protein: CASSEGTSGTYEQYF

clone size: -
D gene: -
V gene: TRBV20-1
J gene: TRBJ2-5
CDR3 DNA: TGCAGTGTCGAGGGAGGAGATGAGACCCAGTACTTC
CDR3 protein: CSVEGGDETQYF

clone size: few
D gene: -
V gene: TRBV10-3
J gene: TRBJ2-7
CDR3 DNA: TGTGCCATCAGCCAGGACAGCTCCTACGAGCAGTACTTC
CDR3 protein: CAISQDSSYEQYF

clone size: -
D gene: TRBD1
V gene: TRBV7-3
J gene: TRBJ1-1
CDR3 DNA: TGTGCCAGCAGCTTACATCAGGGGGCCCCTGAAGCTTTCTTT
CDR3 protein: CASSLHQGAPEAFF

clone size: once
D gene: -
V gene: TRBV19
J gene: TRBJ2-5
CDR3 DNA: TGTGCCAGTAGTATAGATTCGGGGGAGACCCAGTACTTC
CDR3 protein: CASSIDSGETQYF